The rows below give T cell receptor beta chains drawn from one sample of a study of T cells in Graves' hyperthyroidism and ophthalmopathy. One entry per CDR3 protein, called by TCRdb with MiXCR from the multiplex PCR reads. The profile covers hundreds of thousands of distinct CDR3 sequences, with around a fifth appearing a single time and under 40% taken by the ten largest. Sequencing used blood. The receptors stem from a man between 50 and 59 years old with Graves' ophthalmopathy. Each CDR3 is given with its conserved first and last residue. A D gene is named only where the DNA matches it firmly. Clone size is shown for a subset of rows, as once, few, many or a class of expanded clone.

j_call d_call clone_size v_call cdr3_aa cdr3_nt
TRBJ2-6 TRBD1 - TRBV6-1 CASAGQGTLSGANVLTF TGTGCCAGCGCGGGACAGGGGACTCTCTCTGGGGCCAACGTCCTGACTTTC
TRBJ2-3 TRBD2 - TRBV5-1 CASMPGLANTDTQYF TGCGCCAGCATGCCGGGACTAGCGAACACAGATACGCAGTATTTT
TRBJ2-7 - few TRBV7-6 CASSRRSSSYEQYF TGTGCCAGCAGCCGCCGCTCGAGCTCCTACGAGCAGTACTTC
TRBJ2-7 - many TRBV13 CASRGLGREQYF TGTGCCAGCAGGGGACTGGGGCGTGAGCAGTACTTC
TRBJ1-1 - few TRBV4-1 CASSQDSEQRNTEAFF TGCGCCAGCAGCCAAGATAGTGAACAGAGGAACACTGAAGCTTTCTTT
TRBJ2-3 - - TRBV10-2 CASSHSPGTDTQYF TGCGCCAGCAGTCACTCGCCTGGCACAGATACGCAGTATTTT
TRBJ2-7 TRBD1 many TRBV20-1 CSARDPGTGYGEQYF TGCAGTGCTAGAGATCCCGGGACAGGGTATGGCGAGCAGTACTTC
TRBJ2-1 - few TRBV5-1 CASSPFSTEDEEQFF TGCGCCAGCAGCCCCTTTTCGACCGAGGACGAGGAGCAGTTCTTC
TRBJ2-1 TRBD2 - TRBV9 CASSAPLEAGATYNEQFF TGTGCCAGCAGCGCCCCCTTGGAGGCGGGAGCTACCTACAATGAGCAGTTCTTC
TRBJ1-2 TRBD1 few TRBV12-3/TRBV12-4 CASSLGQGLYGYTF TGTGCCAGCAGTCTCGGACAGGGCCTCTATGGCTACACCTTC
TRBJ2-1 TRBD2 few TRBV9 CASSGTSGFDEQFF TGTGCCAGCAGCGGCACTAGCGGGTTTGATGAGCAGTTCTTC
TRBJ2-3 - few TRBV7-3 CASSLMNTDTQYF TGTGCCAGCAGCTTAATGAACACAGATACGCAGTATTTT
TRBJ2-7 - - TRBV6-6 CASSYSASGTGYYEQYF TGTGCCAGCAGTTACTCTGCCTCCGGAACGGGATACTACGAGCAGTACTTC
TRBJ1-4 - many TRBV30 CAWGPGLVGEKLFF TGTGCCTGGGGGCCGGGACTCGTGGGTGAAAAACTGTTTTTT
TRBJ1-2 - once TRBV6-5 CASSLGTGGSNYGYTF TGTGCCAGCAGTTTGGGGACCGGGGGTTCTAACTATGGCTACACCTTC
TRBJ1-6 TRBD1 few TRBV2 CASSPTGSNNSPLHF TGTGCCAGCAGTCCGACAGGGTCCAATAATTCACCCCTCCACTTT
TRBJ2-3 TRBD2 many TRBV20-1 CSAPERGGTDTQYF TGCAGTGCCCCAGAGCGGGGGGGCACAGATACGCAGTATTTT
TRBJ2-5 TRBD2 many TRBV12-3/TRBV12-4 CASSWGLAGTQETQYF TGTGCCAGCAGTTGGGGACTAGCGGGGACCCAAGAGACCCAGTACTTC
TRBJ1-4 - few TRBV6-1 CASSEVGRGGLFF TGTGCCAGCAGTGAAGTAGGCAGGGGCGGACTGTTTTTT
TRBJ2-7 - few TRBV13 CASSLGGGGGIGEQYF TGTGCCAGCAGCTTAGGAGGGGGTGGCGGGATAGGCGAGCAGTACTTC
TRBJ1-2 - - TRBV29-1 CSAATGYNYGYTF TGCAGCGCCGCGACAGGTTATAACTATGGCTACACCTTC
TRBJ1-3 TRBD1 - TRBV13 CASSPMGLGQSRNTIYF TGTGCCAGCAGCCCCATGGGCCTGGGACAGTCAAGAAACACCATATATTTT
TRBJ2-7 - many TRBV5-1 CASSLVFTFGPGGGEQYF TGCGCCAGCAGCTTGGTGTTTACTTTCGGACCGGGCGGCGGCGAGCAGTACTTC
TRBJ2-3 - many TRBV5-1 CASSLADSTDTQYF TGCGCCAGCAGCTTGGCGGACAGCACAGATACGCAGTATTTT
TRBJ1-1 - many TRBV2 CASSVSGKGTEAFF TGTGCCAGCAGTGTTTCGGGGAAGGGCACTGAAGCTTTCTTT
TRBJ2-7 TRBD1 many TRBV3-1 CASSQELQGTYEQYF TGTGCCAGCAGCCAAGAGCTACAGGGGACCTACGAGCAGTACTTC
TRBJ1-5 - many TRBV12-3/TRBV12-4 CASSRNPQGRMEPQHF TGTGCCAGCAGCCGAAACCCGCAGGGAAGGATGGAGCCCCAGCATTTT
TRBJ2-5 TRBD2 many TRBV27 CASRASGRETQYF TGTGCCAGCAGAGCTAGCGGGAGGGAGACCCAGTACTTC
TRBJ1-4 - few TRBV14 CASSQAGTDNEKLFF TGTGCCAGCAGCCAAGCCGGGACGGATAATGAAAAACTGTTTTTT